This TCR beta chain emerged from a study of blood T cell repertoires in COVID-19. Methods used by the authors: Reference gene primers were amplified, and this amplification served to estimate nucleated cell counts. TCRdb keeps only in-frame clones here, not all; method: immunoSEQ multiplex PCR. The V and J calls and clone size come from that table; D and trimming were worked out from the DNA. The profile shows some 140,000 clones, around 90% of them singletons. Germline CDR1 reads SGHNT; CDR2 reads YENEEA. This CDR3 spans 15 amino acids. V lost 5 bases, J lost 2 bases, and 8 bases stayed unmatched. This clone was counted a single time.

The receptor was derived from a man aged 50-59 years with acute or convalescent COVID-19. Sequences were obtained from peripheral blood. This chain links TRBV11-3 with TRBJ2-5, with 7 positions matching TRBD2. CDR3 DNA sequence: TGTGCCAGCAGCCCCCGCGGGGGTGTACAAGAGACCCAGTACTTC. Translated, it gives CASSPRGGVQETQYF.